These 31 T cell receptor beta chains came from one sample sequenced in a study of cytomegalovirus exposure and HLA in healthy donors. Researchers ran the PCR with 60 Vbeta and 13 Jbeta primers. The assay was immunoSEQ multiplex PCR, and TCRdb's table has in-frame clones only and misses some. The sample consists of roughly 75,000 clones, roughly 88% of them appearing once. The sample comprised PBMCs. These receptors were collected from a man in his 70s in good health and CMV-seropositive.

This clone was seen more than once but under ten times. The genes are TRBV5-1 and TRBJ1-1; the D is unclear. V was shortened by 3 bases and J by 6 bases, with 12 bases between the two germline ends. CDR1 and CDR2 (germline): SGHRS, YFSETQ. This CDR3 spans 13 amino acids. The CDR3 DNA reads TGCGCCAGCAGCTGGGCAGAGAGGGCTGAAGCTTTCTTT. This gives the protein CASSWAERAEAFF.

This chain joins TRBV27 and TRBJ1-1; the D is unclear. This CDR3 has 13 amino acids. Deletions cut 2 bases from V and 4 bases from J, with 8 bases between. Germline V lookup: CDR1 MNHEY, CDR2 SMNVEV (reference sequence). For the CDR3, the DNA is TGTGCCAGCAGTTTAGAGGGTGGCACTGAAGCTTTCTTT. Residues: CASSLEGGTEAFF.

The rearrangement uses TRBV29-1 and TRBJ2-3, with D perhaps matching TRBD1 (5 bases). From germline, CDR1 is SQVTM and CDR2 ANQGSEA. V was shortened by 2 bases and J by 6 bases, with 9 bases between the two germline ends. This CDR3 is built from 12 residues. CDR3 bases: TGCAGCGTTGAAAGGGGTGCGGATACGCAGTATTTT. This translates into CSVERGADTQYF.

The genes are TRBV29-1 and TRBJ2-1, with D possibly matching TRBD1 (6 bases). Germline CDR1 and CDR2: SQVTM and ANQGSEA. CDR3 length equals 13 residues. The V gene lost 7 bases and the J gene lost 6 bases, with 16 bases spanning the gap. CDR3 sequence (DNA): TGCAGCGCCTCGTGGGCCAGGGGCAATGAGCAGTTCTTC. This encodes CSASWARGNEQFF.

The count of this clone is one. The chain carries TRBV5-1 and TRBJ2-1; 7 bases are shared with TRBD1. The CDR3 runs to 15 residues. CDR1 is SGHRS, CDR2 YFSETQ, per germline. The V gene end was trimmed by 4 bases and the J gene end by 2 bases; junction bases not matched to a gene: 6. Here the CDR3 DNA reads TGCGCCAGCAGCCCATCCGGGACAGCCTACAATGAGCAGTTCTTC. Translated, it gives CASSPSGTAYNEQFF.

The chain carries TRBV9 and TRBJ2-7; 7 positions match TRBD2. The CDR3 length is 15 residues. The germline CDR1 and CDR2 sequences are SGDLS and YYNGEE. J gave up 3 bases and V 0 bases, and 6 bases lay outside the gene matches. The CDR3 DNA follows: TGTGCCAGCAGCGTAGGGGCTAGCGGTCACTACGAGCAGTACTTC. Translation: CASSVGASGHYEQYF.

The gene calls are TRBV4-1 and TRBJ1-1, with 10 bases identical to TRBD1. Germline CDR1 MGHRA, CDR2 YSYEKL. V gave up 1 base and J gave up 3 bases; unmatched junction bases: 17. The CDR3 covers 20 residues. CDR3 loop: CASSQVAPTGGVFWDTEAFF. CDR3 nucleotide sequence: TGCGCCAGCAGCCAAGTAGCGCCGACAGGGGGCGTATTTTGGGACACTGAAGCTTTCTTT.

This chain connects TRBV5-6 to TRBJ2-5; TRBD2 aligns across 8 bases. This CDR3 contains 16 residues. After removal of 3 bases from V and 5 bases from J, the junction contained 12 bases not matched to a gene. The V gene's germline CDR1 is SGHDT and CDR2 YYEEEE. CDR3 DNA sequence: TGTGCCAGCAGCTCCTCCGGTATCAGCGGGGGTGAGACCCAGTACTTC. Translating gives CASSSSGISGGETQYF.

The chain is built from TRBV19 and TRBJ1-5; TRBD1 matches 7 bases. The CDR3 has 12 residues. V was clipped by 4 bases and J by 9 bases; unmatched bases: 3. Germline lookup yields CDR1 LNHDA and CDR2 SQIVND (reference sequence). CDR3 DNA: TGTGCCAGTAGTACGACAGGGCCGCCCCAGCATTTT. As protein: CASSTTGPPQHF.

The chain is built from TRBV19 and TRBJ1-5; no clear D. Germline values: CDR1 LNHDA, CDR2 SQIVND (reference sequence). V was cut by 3 bases and J by 5 bases, with 8 bases left in between. This CDR3 is 13 amino acids long. This CDR3 reads CASSIRFDQPQHF. As DNA, the CDR3 is TGTGCCAGTAGTATTCGTTTCGATCAGCCCCAGCATTTT.

The chain uses TRBV7-6 and TRBJ2-7; the match to TRBD2 covers 8 bases. V gave up 4 bases and J gave up 0 bases; unmatched junction bases: 2. CDR3 length equals 14 residues. Per germline, CDR1 SGHVS and CDR2 FNYEAQ. The CDR3 sequence: CASSSSGSSYEQYF. The CDR3 DNA follows: TGTGCCAGCAGCTCCAGCGGGAGCTCCTACGAGCAGTACTTC. The full variable domain, its missing parts supplied by reference TRBV7-6 and TRBJ2-7, is GAGVSQSPRYKVTKRGQDVALRCDPISGHVSLYWYRQALGQGPEFLTYFNYEAQQDKSGLPNDRFSAERPEGSISTLTIQRTEQRDSAMYRCASSSSGSSYEQYFGPGTRLTVT.

This clone was counted between two and nine times. The chain carries TRBV7-6 and TRBJ1-6; D remains unclear. Germline assignment: CDR1 SGHVS and CDR2 FNYEAQ. The CDR3 is 14 amino acids. Trimming removed 5 bases at V and 9 bases at J, with 14 bases between. DNA of the CDR3: TGTGCCAGCAGCCTTGAGCTTGTGTCTTCACCCCTCCACTTT. Protein: CASSLELVSSPLHF.

This clone was recorded once. The chain joins TRBV6-5 to TRBJ1-4, with TRBD1 as a possible D gene (5 bases). V was shortened by 0 bases and J by 7 bases, with 15 bases between the two germline ends. The CDR3 length is 16 residues. CDR1 and CDR2 (germline): MNHEY, SVGAGI. The DNA for the CDR3 is TGTGCCAGCAGTTACTCGACGCAGGGAAATGGTGAAAAACTGTTTTTT. This translates into CASSYSTQGNGEKLFF.

The chain joins TRBV28 to TRBJ1-1, with 8 bases fitting TRBD1. J was trimmed by 7 bases and V by 6 bases; bases with no gene match: 7. Germline V gives CDR1 MDHEN, CDR2 SYDVKM. CDR3 size: 13 residues. CDR3 sequence: CASRLITGGEAFF. In DNA, the CDR3 is TGTGCCAGCAGATTGATCACAGGGGGTGAAGCTTTCTTT.

Here the CDR3 DNA reads TGCGCCAGCAGCGGGGACAGGGGGGCGGATACGCAGTATTTT. Amino acid sequence: CASSGDRGADTQYF. V usage is TRBV5-1 and J usage is TRBJ2-3, with 11 positions matching TRBD1. V shed 4 bases, J shed 6 bases, and the junction held 4 bases outside the gene matches. This CDR3 has 14 amino acids. Germline values: CDR1 SGHRS, CDR2 YFSETQ.

CDR3 DNA: TGCGCCAGCAGCCAAGCCGGGACTAGCGGGGGTCTCCTACACAATGAGCAGTTCTTC. The encoded protein is CASSQAGTSGGLLHNEQFF. The chain uses TRBV4-3 and TRBJ2-1; 14 positions match TRBD2. V shed 1 base and J 5 bases; nucleotides not matched to a gene: 10. The germline CDR1 and CDR2 sequences are LGHNA and YSLEER. This CDR3 contains 19 residues.

The rearrangement uses TRBV30 and TRBJ2-7, with a weak D call TRBD1 (5 bases). The length of the CDR3 is 13 residues. Trimming took 4 bases from V and 3 from J, leaving 13 bases between them. CDR1 is GTSNPN and CDR2 is SVGIG in the germline V gene (reference sequence). The CDR3 here is CAWMKDSLYEQYF. The CDR3 region has the DNA TGTGCCTGGATGAAAGACAGCCTCTACGAGCAGTACTTC. The entire variable domain, with the rest obtained from reference TRBV30 and TRBJ2-7, is as follows: SQTIHQWPATLVQPVGSPLSLECTVEGTSNPNLYWYRQAAGRGLQLLFYSVGIGQISSEVPQNLSASRPQDRQFILSSKKLLLSDSGFYLCAWMKDSLYEQYFGPGTRLTVT.

The J gene is TRBJ2-2, the V gene TRBV28, with D tentatively TRBD1 (6 bases). Germline values: CDR1 MDHEN, CDR2 SYDVKM. Trimming cost V 6 bases and J 5 bases, with 10 bases left between them. The CDR3 loop spans 13 amino acids. CDR3 protein: CASSFTGTGELFF. The DNA of the CDR3 is TGTGCCAGCAGCTTCACAGGGACCGGGGAGCTGTTTTTT.

V usage is TRBV14 and J usage is TRBJ2-5; TRBD1 might be the D (6 bases). Trimming removed 3 bases from V and 13 bases from J, with 18 bases in between. CDR1 SGHDN and CDR2 FVKESK come from the germline V gene. This CDR3 has 13 amino acids. The CDR3: CASSQQTGLVAYF. In DNA, the CDR3 is TGTGCCAGCAGCCAGCAGACAGGTTTAGTGGCGTACTTC.

V gene TRBV6-1 combines with J gene TRBJ1-5; D is unclear. V dropped 2 bases and J dropped 5 bases, with 7 bases sitting between them. Germline values: CDR1 MNHNS, CDR2 SASEGT. There are 13 residues in the CDR3. The CDR3 DNA reads as TGTGCCAGCAGTGAAACTTCCTATCAGCCCCAGCATTTT. Protein product: CASSETSYQPQHF.

Remarks on this clone: Different DNA sequences within this sample yield the same CDR3. V usage is TRBV15 and J usage is TRBJ2-5; possibly TRBD1 for D (6 bases). Germline loops: CDR1 LNHNV, CDR2 YYDKDF (reference sequence). This CDR3 contains 13 residues. V was pared by 0 bases and J by 5 bases, with 7 bases between. The CDR3 DNA is TGTGCCACCAGCAGAGACAGGGGCGAGACCCAGTACTTC. Translating gives CATSRDRGETQYF. Drawing the rest from reference TRBV15 and TRBJ2-5, the complete variable domain is DAMVIQNPRYQVTQFGKPVTLSCSQTLNHNVMYWYQQKSSQAPKLLFHYYDKDFNNEADTPDNFQSRRPNTSFCFLDIRSPGLGDTAMYLCATSRDRGETQYFGPGTRLLVL.

As for this clone: Other DNA sequences in this sample translate to the same CDR3. This CDR3 is CASSSGLAGGNEQFF. As DNA, the CDR3 is TGTGCCAGCAGCTCCGGACTAGCGGGGGGCAATGAGCAGTTCTTC. J is TRBJ2-1 and V is TRBV7-2; 14 bases map to TRBD2. Germline lookup yields CDR1 SGHTA and CDR2 FQGNSA. V shed 4 bases, J shed 6 bases, and the junction held 2 bases outside the gene matches. The CDR3 runs to 15 residues.

The chain combines TRBV6-5 with TRBJ1-4, with D possibly being TRBD1 (5 bases). V dropped 5 bases and J dropped 4 bases, with 11 bases sitting between them. This CDR3 spans 14 amino acids. The germline V gene encodes CDR1 MNHEY and CDR2 SVGAGI. CDR3 sequence: CASSRTGGNEKLFF. Here the CDR3 DNA reads TGTGCCAGCAGTCGCACCGGGGGTAATGAAAAACTGTTTTTT.

The chain carries TRBV10-1 and TRBJ2-3; possibly TRBD2 for D (5 bases). The CDR3 contains 15 residues. Germline V lookup: CDR1 WNHNN, CDR2 SYGVQD (reference sequence). V dropped 3 bases and J dropped 0 bases, with 10 bases sitting between them. CDR3 coding DNA: TGCGCCAGCAGTGATTGGGCGGGCAGCACAGATACGCAGTATTTT. It yields the protein CASSDWAGSTDTQYF.

This clone was observed once. This sequence joins TRBV7-9 and TRBJ1-5; 9 positions agree with TRBD1. The germline V gene encodes CDR1 SEHNR and CDR2 FQNEAQ (reference sequence). J gave up 3 bases and V 5 bases, and 5 bases lay outside the gene matches. The CDR3 runs to 15 residues. CDR3 amino acids: CASSRGQGPNQPQHF. The CDR3 nucleotides read TGTGCCAGCAGCAGGGGACAGGGTCCCAATCAGCCCCAGCATTTT.

The chain employs TRBV19 and TRBJ2-1; 8 bases are shared with TRBD2. With 5 bases clipped from V and 6 bases from J, the junction kept 12 bases outside the gene matches. CDR1 and CDR2 from the germline V gene are LNHDA and SQIVND (reference sequence). CDR3 size: 16 residues. Here the CDR3 DNA reads TGTGCCAGTAGTCTGCAGCGGGGGCGGGATTCCAATGAGCAGTTCTTC. Encoded protein: CASSLQRGRDSNEQFF.

This clone was picked up one time. The V gene is TRBV7-3, the J gene TRBJ2-2, with 7 nucleotides matching TRBD2. Germline V CDR1 and CDR2: SGHTA, FQGTGA. This CDR3 region has 15 residues. V shed 3 bases, J shed 6 bases, and the junction held 7 bases outside the gene matches. The CDR3 bases are TGTGCCAGCAGCTTTGGGGGGGTCATCGCCGGGGAGCTGTTTTTT. It is translated as CASSFGGVIAGELFF.

The chain couples TRBV28 to TRBJ1-1; maybe TRBD1 (6 bases). Germline loops: CDR1 MDHEN, CDR2 SYDVKM. CDR3 size: 15 residues. The ends were cut back, 1 base at V and 1 base at J, with 10 bases in the middle. The CDR3 sequence is CASSLFPGENTEAFF. The CDR3 DNA is TGTGCCAGCAGTTTATTTCCAGGGGAGAACACTGAAGCTTTCTTT.

V is TRBV7-9 and J is TRBJ1-4, with 9 bases fitting TRBD1. CDR1 and CDR2 (germline): SEHNR, FQNEAQ (reference sequence). The junction had 4 bases not matched to a gene; V was cut back by 1 base and J by 7 bases. CDR3 length: 15 residues. CDR3 region: CASSLGGTGSEKLFF. The CDR3 coding sequence is TGTGCCAGCAGCTTAGGCGGGACAGGGAGTGAAAAACTGTTTTTT.

V usage is TRBV19 and J usage is TRBJ1-1, with 9 bases aligning to TRBD1. The CDR3 runs to 14 residues. From germline, CDR1 is LNHDA and CDR2 SQIVND (reference sequence). V lost 5 bases to trimming and J lost 6 bases; unmatched junction nucleotides: 7. CDR3 loop: CASSVQGAISEAFF. Here the CDR3 DNA reads TGTGCCAGTAGTGTACAGGGGGCGATCTCTGAAGCTTTCTTT.

The rearrangement joins TRBV19 to TRBJ1-2; 8 bases align to TRBD1. The CDR3 spans 13 residues. After removal of 5 bases from V and 6 bases from J, the junction contained 5 bases not matched to a gene. Germline V gives CDR1 LNHDA, CDR2 SQIVND (reference sequence). CDR3 protein: CASSPQGVDGYTF. Here the CDR3 DNA reads TGTGCCAGTAGTCCACAGGGGGTAGATGGCTACACCTTC.